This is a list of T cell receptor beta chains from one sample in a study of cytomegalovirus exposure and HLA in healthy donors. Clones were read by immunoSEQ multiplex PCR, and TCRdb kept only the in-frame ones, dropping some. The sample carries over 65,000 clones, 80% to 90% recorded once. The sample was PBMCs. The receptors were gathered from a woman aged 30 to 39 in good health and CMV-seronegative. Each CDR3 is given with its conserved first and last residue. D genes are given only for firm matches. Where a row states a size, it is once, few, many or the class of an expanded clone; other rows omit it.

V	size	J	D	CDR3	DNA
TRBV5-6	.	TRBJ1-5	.	CASSLRLTASGTRQPQHF	TGTGCCAGCAGCTTGCGGCTAACAGCCAGCGGGACTCGCCAGCCCCAGCATTTT
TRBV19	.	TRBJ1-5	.	CASSIVGDQPQHF	TGTGCCAGTAGTATAGTCGGGGATCAGCCCCAGCATTTT
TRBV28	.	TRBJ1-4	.	CASTSTRGATNEKLFF	TGCGCCAGCACTTCAACCCGGGGAGCAACTAATGAAAAACTGTTTTTT
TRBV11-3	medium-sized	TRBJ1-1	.	CASSGLQGGAFF	TGTGCCAGCAGCGGATTACAGGGTGGTGCTTTCTTT
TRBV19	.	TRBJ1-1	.	CASSFPRGGDTEAFF	TGTGCCAGTAGTTTTCCCCGGGGAGGGGATACTGAAGCCTTCTTT
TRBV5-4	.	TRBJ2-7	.	CASSPGPFREQYF	TGTGCCAGCAGCCCGGGTCCCTTTAGGGAGCAGTACTTC
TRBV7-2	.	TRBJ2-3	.	CASSPFPRGSTDTQYF	TGTGCCAGCAGCCCATTCCCCCGCGGTTCCACAGATACGCAGTATTTT
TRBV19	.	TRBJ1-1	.	CASTGQGRTEAFF	TGTGCCAGTACTGGCCAGGGGAGAACTGAAGCTTTCTTT
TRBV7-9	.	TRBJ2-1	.	CASSLAGRAYEQFF	TGTGCCAGCAGCTTAGCGGGGCGAGCTTATGAGCAGTTCTTC
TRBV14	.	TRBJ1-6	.	CASSAQISYNSPLHF	TGTGCCAGCAGTGCTCAGATCTCCTATAATTCACCCCTCCACTTT
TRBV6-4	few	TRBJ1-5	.	CASSEFSGSNQPQHF	TGTGCCAGCAGTGAATTCTCAGGGAGCAATCAGCCCCAGCATTTT
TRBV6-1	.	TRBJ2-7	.	CASSRAGYEQYF	TGTGCCAGCAGCCGCGCAGGCTACGAGCAGTACTTC
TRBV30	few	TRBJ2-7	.	CAWSVLSGVNEQYF	TGTGCCTGGAGTGTACTTTCGGGGGTAAACGAGCAGTACTTC
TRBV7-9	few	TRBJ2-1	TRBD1	CASSSGGAYNEQFF	TGTGCCAGCAGCTCAGGGGGAGCCTACAATGAGCAGTTCTTC
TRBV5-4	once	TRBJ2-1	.	CASSLAGNEQFF	TGTGCCAGCAGCTTGGCCGGGAATGAGCAGTTCTTC
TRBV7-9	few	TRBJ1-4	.	CASATGTINEKLFF	TGTGCCAGCGCCACAGGGACGATAAATGAAAAACTGTTTTTT
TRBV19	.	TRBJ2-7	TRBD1	CASSGTGGGYEQYF	TGTGCCAGTAGTGGGACAGGGGGCGGCTACGAGCAGTACTTC
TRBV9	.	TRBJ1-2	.	CASSVGEGALYGYTF	TGTGCCAGCAGCGTAGGGGAAGGGGCGCTATATGGCTACACCTTC
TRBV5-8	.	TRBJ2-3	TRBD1	CASSWTGARGTQYF	TGTGCCAGCAGCTGGACAGGGGCGAGGGGTACGCAGTATTTT
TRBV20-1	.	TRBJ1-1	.	CSAIDFEAFF	TGCAGTGCGATCGACTTTGAAGCTTTCTTT
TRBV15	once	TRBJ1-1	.	CATSRVSGFTEAFF	TGTGCCACCAGCAGAGTTTCAGGGTTCACTGAAGCTTTCTTT
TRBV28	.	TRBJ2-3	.	CASSLFRRPVGYTLTSTDTQYF	TGTGCCAGCAGTTTATTCCGGAGGCCGGTGGGCTACACTCTTACTAGCACAGATACGCAGTATTTT
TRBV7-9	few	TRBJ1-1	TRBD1	CASSDRGPYTEAFF	TGTGCCAGCAGTGACAGGGGCCCTTACACTGAAGCTTTCTTT
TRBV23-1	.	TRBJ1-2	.	CASSQSSRGPNYGYTF	TGCGCCAGCAGTCAATCGTCCAGGGGTCCCAACTATGGCTACACCTTC
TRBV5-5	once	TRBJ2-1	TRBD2	CASSLVLAGGIYNEQFF	TGTGCCAGCAGCTTGGTCCTAGCGGGGGGGATATACAATGAGCAGTTCTTC
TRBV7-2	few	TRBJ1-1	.	CASSPGQLNTEAFF	TGTGCCAGCAGCCCTGGACAGCTAAACACTGAAGCTTTCTTT
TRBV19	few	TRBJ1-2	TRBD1	CASRWGQLSMLGYTF	TGTGCCAGTAGATGGGGACAGCTCTCTATGCTCGGCTACACCTTC
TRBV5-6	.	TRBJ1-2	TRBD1	CASSLRGGDGYTF	TGTGCCAGCAGCTTGCGAGGGGGCGATGGCTACACCTTC
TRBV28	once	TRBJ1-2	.	CASSPEPGAYGYTF	TGTGCCAGCAGTCCCGAGCCAGGTGCCTATGGCTACACCTTC
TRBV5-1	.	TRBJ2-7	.	CASSSLGGRDRRGYEQYF	TGCGCCAGCAGCTCCTTGGGGGGGAGGGACAGGAGGGGCTACGAGCAGTACTTC
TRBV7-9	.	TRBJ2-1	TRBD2	CSSSLGLAGEGGEQFF	TGTTCCAGCAGCCTTGGACTAGCGGGGGAGGGGGGGGAGCAGTTCTTC
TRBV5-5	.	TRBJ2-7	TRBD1	CASSLQTGYEQYF	TGTGCCAGCAGCTTGCAGACAGGGTACGAGCAGTACTTC
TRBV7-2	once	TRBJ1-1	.	CAVTGGGNTEAFF	TGTGCCGTTACCGGCGGGGGGAACACTGAAGCTTTCTTT
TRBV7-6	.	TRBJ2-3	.	CASSSFLGGQYF	TGTGCCAGCAGCTCCTTTCTCGGGGGGCAGTATTTT
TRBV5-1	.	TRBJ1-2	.	CASSSSKTGLGYTF	TGCGCCAGCAGCTCGTCAAAGACAGGACTTGGCTACACCTTC
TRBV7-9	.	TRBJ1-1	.	CASSFTGLNTEAFF	TGTGCCAGCAGCTTCACGGGTCTGAACACTGAAGCTTTCTTT
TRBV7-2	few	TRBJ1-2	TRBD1	CASSLDRGLGYTF	TGTGCCAGCAGCTTGGACAGGGGGCTTGGCTACACCTTC
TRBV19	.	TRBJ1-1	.	CASSIDLTGLMNTEAFF	TGTGCCAGTAGTATAGATCTCACAGGGCTAATGAACACTGAAGCTTTCTTT
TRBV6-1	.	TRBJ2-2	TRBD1	CASTGTGDTGELFF	TGTGCCAGCACCGGGACAGGGGACACCGGGGAGCTGTTTTTT
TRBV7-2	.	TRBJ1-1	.	CASSLERGSNTEAFF	TGTGCCAGCAGCTTAGAGCGGGGGTCGAACACTGAAGCTTTCTTT
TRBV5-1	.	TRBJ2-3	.	CASSHVRGETDTQYF	TGCGCCAGCAGCCATGTACGAGGTGAAACAGATACGCAGTATTTT
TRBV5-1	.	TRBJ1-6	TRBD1	CASSLEPGQESPLHF	TGCGCCAGCAGCTTGGAACCGGGACAGGAGTCACCCCTCCACTTT
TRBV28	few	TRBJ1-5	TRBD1	CASRPFGQGDQPQHF	TGTGCCAGCAGACCATTTGGACAGGGGGATCAGCCCCAGCATTTT
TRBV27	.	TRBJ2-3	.	CASSGQSGTDTQYF	TGTGCCAGCAGTGGACAAAGTGGCACAGATACGCAGTATTTT